This entry lists 4 T cell receptor beta chains sequenced from one sample in a study of shared T cell receptors in the human thymus. Profiling relied on immunoSEQ multiplex PCR, and the TCRdb table lists in-frame clones only, not all of them. The sample carries roughly 550,000 clones, approximately 78% recorded once. The sample also formed part of further work on human thymus T cells.

Sequenced: thymocytes. The receptors come from a boy younger than two with a congenital heart defect.

The rearrangement joins TRBV5-1 to TRBJ2-5; D perhaps matches TRBD1 (5 bases). V dropped 0 bases and J dropped 5 bases, with 11 bases sitting between them. Germline CDR1 reads SGHRS; CDR2 reads YFSETQ. The CDR3 has 14 residues. The CDR3 region has the DNA TGCGCCAGCAGCTTGGCGCAGGGTCGGGAGACCCAGTACTTC. This gives the protein CASSLAQGRETQYF.

As for this clone: Other DNA sequences in this specimen translate into the identical CDR3. The genes are TRBV6-1 and TRBJ1-5, with D maybe TRBD1 (5 bases). Per germline, CDR1 MNHNS and CDR2 SASEGT. The length of the CDR3 is 13 residues. Deletions cut 3 bases from V and 4 bases from J, with 7 bases between. The CDR3 spells CASSEGGNQPQHF. The DNA of the CDR3 is TGTGCCAGCAGTGAGGGGGGTAATCAGCCCCAGCATTTT.

The V call is TRBV28, the J call TRBJ2-4, with 14 bases fitting TRBD2. V lost 6 bases to trimming and J lost 5 bases; unmatched junction nucleotides: 18. Germline V gene sequence: CDR1 MDHEN, CDR2 SYDVKM. This CDR3 comprises 20 residues. The CDR3 region is CASSPKSGTSGSRVENIQYF. The CDR3, as DNA: TGTGCCAGCAGCCCAAAATCCGGGACTAGCGGGAGCAGGGTTGAAAACATTCAGTACTTC.

This clone was counted a few times. The V gene is TRBV19, the J gene TRBJ2-7, with 7 nucleotides matching TRBD2. Germline V gives CDR1 LNHDA, CDR2 SQIVND (reference sequence). The CDR3 runs 15 residues. V trimming: 5 bases; J trimming: 1 base; junction bases outside the gene matches: 8. The CDR3 DNA follows: TGTGCCAGTAGTCGTTCTAGCGGAACGTCCTACGAGCAGTACTTC. Protein: CASSRSSGTSYEQYF.